A single sample is the source of the 21 T cell receptor beta chains below, sequenced in a study of cytomegalovirus exposure and HLA in healthy donors. The PCR was carried out with 60 Vbeta primers and 13 Jbeta primers. Clones were read by immunoSEQ multiplex PCR, and TCRdb kept only the in-frame ones, dropping some. The table lists roughly 150,000 clones, 75% to 90% of them singletons, with approximately 2.4% in the top ten. Sequenced input: PBMCs. These receptors were collected from a male donor in good health and CMV-seronegative.

This chain uses TRBV9 with TRBJ2-7; TRBD2 matches 7 bases. Germline assignment: CDR1 SGDLS and CDR2 YYNGEE. This CDR3 is built from 15 residues. After removal of 0 bases from V and 3 bases from J, the junction contained 6 bases not matched to a gene. DNA of the CDR3: TGTGCCAGCAGCGTAGGGGGAGGGGCCGGCTACGAGCAGTACTTC. It is translated as CASSVGGGAGYEQYF. Full variable domain (outside the CDR3, taken from reference TRBV9 and TRBJ2-7): DSGVTQTPKHLITATGQRVTLRCSPRSGDLSVYWYQQSLDQGLQFLIQYYNGEERAKGNILERFSAQQFPDLHSELNLSSLELGDSALYFCASSVGGGAGYEQYFGPGTRLTVT.

This sequence joins TRBV10-3 and TRBJ1-2, with 7 bases that match TRBD1. V gave up 9 bases and J gave up 3 bases; unmatched junction bases: 7. CDR3 length: 13 amino acids. Germline CDR1 is ENHRY and CDR2 is SYGVKD. DNA for the CDR3: TGTGCCATAAGCCAGGGGGACTACTATGGCTACACCTTC. Its translation is CAISQGDYYGYTF.

This CDR3 reads CASNPTPQGNSGANVLTF. The CDR3 DNA reads as TGTGCCAGTAACCCTACCCCACAGGGGAACTCTGGGGCCAACGTCCTGACTTTC. The chain joins TRBV19 to TRBJ2-6, with 7 bases fitting TRBD1. With V trimmed by 7 bases and J by 0 bases, 12 bases remained unmatched. This CDR3 spans 18 amino acids. Germline V gene lookup returns CDR1 LNHDA and CDR2 SQIVND (reference sequence).

This chain uses TRBV29-1 with TRBJ1-2, with 7 positions matching TRBD1. Germline CDR1 reads SQVTM; CDR2 reads ANQGSEA. The J segment lost 8 bases and the V segment lost 4 bases, leaving 13 bases of the junction unmatched. The CDR3 has 14 residues. CDR3 in DNA: TGCAGCGTTGGTGTCGAGGGGGCGATCGGGGGCTACACCTTC. Translated, it gives CSVGVEGAIGGYTF.

The chain couples TRBV7-9 to TRBJ1-5; no definite D call. The CDR3 runs to 14 residues. V was cut by 5 bases and J by 4 bases, with 12 bases left in between. Germline-derived CDR1 and CDR2 are SEHNR and FQNEAQ (reference sequence). CDR3 in DNA: TGTGCCAGCAGCCAGTCCCCCAGGAATCAGCCCCAGCATTTT. It codes for CASSQSPRNQPQHF.

The genes are TRBV10-3 and TRBJ1-1; D is unclear. The V gene lost 3 bases and the J gene lost 5 bases, with 10 bases spanning the gap. The CDR3 spans 13 residues. Germline assignment: CDR1 ENHRY and CDR2 SYGVKD. This chain's CDR3 is CAISDPMRTEAFF. In DNA form, the CDR3 reads TGTGCCATCAGTGACCCAATGAGGACTGAAGCTTTCTTT.

The J gene is TRBJ2-1, the V gene TRBV7-8, with 7 bases matching TRBD2. J gave up 8 bases and V 5 bases, and 12 bases lay outside the gene matches. The CDR3 spans 15 residues. Per germline, CDR1 SGHVS and CDR2 FQNEAQ. This CDR3 reads CASSTRLALRDEQFF. CDR3 sequence (DNA): TGTGCCAGCAGCACCAGACTAGCCCTCAGGGATGAGCAGTTCTTC.

The chain joins TRBV5-1 to TRBJ1-3; TRBD1 is a possible D gene (6 bases). Germline V gene sequence: CDR1 SGHRS, CDR2 YFSETQ. This CDR3 spans 12 amino acids. V was shortened by 0 bases and J by 8 bases, with 6 bases between the two germline ends. The CDR3 here is CASSLGGHTIYF. The CDR3 DNA sequence: TGCGCCAGCAGCTTGGGGGGGCACACCATATATTTT.

The table lists this clone with a few counts. The rearrangement uses TRBV30 and TRBJ2-2; TRBD2 matches 15 bases. CDR1 and CDR2 from the germline V gene are GTSNPN and SVGIG (reference sequence). The CDR3 loop spans 15 amino acids. With V trimmed by 3 bases and J by 6 bases, 2 bases remained unmatched. This CDR3 reads CAWRGLAGGAGELFF. The CDR3 bases are TGTGCCTGGAGGGGACTAGCGGGGGGCGCCGGGGAGCTGTTTTTT.

The CDR3 is CASGFNGATNEKLFF. DNA for the CDR3: TGTGCCAGCGGTTTCAACGGTGCAACTAATGAAAAACTGTTTTTT. The V and J genes are TRBV2 and TRBJ1-4; D is undetermined. CDR1 and CDR2 (germline): SNHLY, FYNNEI. The CDR3 runs 15 residues. V gave up 8 bases and J gave up 0 bases, with 13 bases separating them.

The rearrangement links TRBV7-6 to TRBJ1-1; 7 bases agree with TRBD1. V was pared by 5 bases and J by 1 base, with 16 bases of the junction left unmatched. CDR3 length equals 18 residues. CDR1 is SGHVS and CDR2 is FNYEAQ in the germline V gene. The CDR3 nucleotides are TGTGCCAGCAGCCAGAACAGGGGAAGGGTGGAGAAGAACACTGAAGCTTTCTTT. Translation: CASSQNRGRVEKNTEAFF.

V is TRBV5-1 and J is TRBJ2-1; D is perhaps TRBD2 (7 bases). V was clipped by 0 bases and J by 10 bases, with 17 bases between them. The length of the CDR3 is 15 residues. Per germline, CDR1 SGHRS and CDR2 YFSETQ. The CDR3 reads CASSLEGGGAGEQFF. For the CDR3, the DNA is TGCGCCAGCAGCTTGGAGGGCGGGGGCGCCGGGGAGCAGTTCTTC.

The chain joins TRBV5-4 to TRBJ2-1, with D perhaps TRBD2 (6 bases). CDR1 and CDR2 from the germline V gene are SGHNT and YYREEE (reference sequence). The V gene lost 4 bases and the J gene lost 7 bases, with 9 bases spanning the gap. CDR3 length: 12 amino acids. CDR3 sequence (DNA): TGTGCCAGCAGCCAAGGGAGGAATGAGCAGTTCTTC. It specifies CASSQGRNEQFF.

This clone was seen more than once but under ten times. The same CDR3 arises from other DNA sequences in this sample as well. V usage is TRBV12-5 and J usage is TRBJ2-3, with D possibly being TRBD1 (6 bases). Trimming stripped 8 bases from V and 0 bases from J, with 15 bases between. Germline CDR1 LGHNT, CDR2 FRNRAP. CDR3 size: 15 residues. Here the CDR3 DNA reads TGTGCTAGTCTTCTAGGGGGTTCTAGCACAGATACGCAGTATTTT. It codes for CASLLGGSSTDTQYF.

The chain uses TRBV13 and TRBJ2-7, with D perhaps matching TRBD2 (6 bases). The CDR3 extends over 14 amino acids. V dropped 4 bases and J dropped 3 bases, with 13 bases sitting between them. Germline CDR1 PRHDT, CDR2 FYEKMQ (reference sequence). CDR3 region: CASSSRDWLYEQYF. Written as DNA, the CDR3 is TGTGCCAGCAGCTCCCGGGACTGGCTCTACGAGCAGTACTTC.

The chain employs TRBV5-1 and TRBJ2-6; TRBD1 aligns across 7 bases. Germline loops: CDR1 SGHRS, CDR2 YFSETQ. The CDR3 is 16 residues long. The V gene end was trimmed by 4 bases and the J gene end by 0 bases; junction bases not matched to a gene: 4. Here the CDR3 DNA reads TGCGCCAGCAGCGGACAGGAGACCTCTGGGGCCAACGTCCTGACTTTC. This translates into CASSGQETSGANVLTF.

The V and J genes are TRBV4-1 and TRBJ1-6; D gene unclear. Germline CDR1 reads MGHRA; CDR2 reads YSYEKL. The CDR3 has 17 amino acids. V gave up 2 bases and J gave up 8 bases, with 19 bases separating them. The CDR3 is CASSQWRAGGAHSPLHF. The DNA of the CDR3 is TGCGCCAGCAGCCAATGGCGGGCGGGCGGAGCCCATTCACCCCTCCACTTT.

The chain recombines TRBV6-1 with TRBJ2-7; 8 nucleotides line up with TRBD1. V shed 8 bases and J 6 bases; nucleotides not matched to a gene: 9. CDR3 length: 13 residues. The V gene's germline CDR1 is MNHNS and CDR2 SASEGT. This CDR3 is CASRQGMAFEQYF. For the CDR3, the DNA is TGTGCCAGCCGACAGGGGATGGCGTTCGAGCAGTACTTC.

This chain joins TRBV7-9 and TRBJ1-6, with TRBD1 as a possible D gene (6 bases). V lost 6 bases, J lost 7 bases, and 16 bases lay in between. Germline CDR1 and CDR2: SEHNR and FQNEAQ (reference sequence). The CDR3 has 15 residues. The DNA for the CDR3 is TGTGCCAGCAGTTTGGGGGGGCCGGAGAATTCACCCCTCCACTTT. It translates to CASSLGGPENSPLHF.

This chain connects TRBV5-1 to TRBJ1-5; no definite D call. The CDR3 length is 13 residues. The germline V gene encodes CDR1 SGHRS and CDR2 YFSETQ. Trimming took off 6 bases at V and 3 bases at J, with 10 bases between the two ends. The CDR3 bases are TGCGCCAGCAAAGGAGGAGACAATCAGCCCCAGCATTTT. This translates into CASKGGDNQPQHF.

The CDR3 nucleotides are TGTGCCAGCAGTTTGGGACAGGTGGTGGAGACCCAGTACTTC. Residues: CASSLGQVVETQYF. The V and J genes are TRBV2 and TRBJ2-5; 8 positions agree with TRBD1. CDR1 and CDR2 (germline): SNHLY, FYNNEI. The CDR3 runs to 14 residues. V was clipped by 5 bases and J by 5 bases; unmatched bases: 7.